One and the same sample provided the 15 T cell receptor beta chains below, sequenced in a study of shared clonotypes between healthy human individuals (dated by TCRdb to 2019 to 2021). The library was built by means of the immunoSEQ multiplex PCR assay. Drawn from immuneACCESS, this table holds only the in-frame rearrangements with V and J called that TCRdb kept. Clones are partly lost; checked studies trace under half to an unresolved V gene and leave the rest unexplained. For this sample the table gives about 480,000 clones, of which approximately 79% were detected only once. The ten top clones hold approximately 13% of the sample. The sequencing input was PBMCs. All receptors derive from a middle-aged woman in good health. Some clones in this sample may be carry-over from other donors' samples.

The chain uses TRBV7-3 and TRBJ2-7; TRBD1 agrees at 7 bases. V shed 5 bases and J 2 bases; nucleotides not matched to a gene: 6. The CDR3 loop spans 14 amino acids. CDR1 is SGHTA and CDR2 is FQGTGA in the germline V gene. CDR3 region: CASSPEGGPYEQYF. Written as DNA, the CDR3 is TGTGCCAGCAGCCCCGAAGGGGGCCCCTACGAGCAGTACTTC.

This clone was detected once. V and J are TRBV5-4 and TRBJ2-3; 11 bases align to TRBD2. There are 15 residues in the CDR3. With V trimmed by 0 bases and J by 5 bases, 2 bases remained unmatched. Germline values: CDR1 SGHNT, CDR2 YYREEE (reference sequence). Here the CDR3 reads CASSLELAGVDTQYF. The CDR3, as DNA: TGTGCCAGCAGCTTGGAACTAGCGGGAGTAGATACGCAGTATTTT. Full variable domain (rest looked up from reference TRBV5-4 and TRBJ2-3): ETGVTQSPTHLIKTRGQQVTLRCSSQSGHNTVSWYQQALGQGPQFIFQYYREEENGRGNFPPRFSGLQFPNYSSELNVNALELDDSALYLCASSLELAGVDTQYFGPGTRLTVL.

The chain carries TRBV5-1 and TRBJ2-6; no definite D call. This CDR3 comprises 17 residues. Deletions cut 4 bases from V and 0 bases from J, with 14 bases between. The germline CDR1 and CDR2 sequences are SGHRS and YFSETQ. The CDR3 nucleotides read TGCGCCAGCAGCACCAAACTTTTTAGCTCTGGGGCCAACGTCCTGACTTTC. It yields the protein CASSTKLFSSGANVLTF.

J is TRBJ1-2 and V is TRBV5-1; D is perhaps TRBD1 (6 bases). There are 15 residues in the CDR3. V gave up 4 bases and J gave up 8 bases, with 21 bases separating them. The germline V gene has CDR1 SGHRS and CDR2 YFSETQ. CDR3 DNA sequence: TGCGCCAGCAGCCTACAGGGTTCTCCCTCCGAAGGCTACACCTTC. Translated, it gives CASSLQGSPSEGYTF.

This clone rates as medium-sized. The chain combines TRBV2 with TRBJ2-7, with 8 nucleotides matching TRBD1. V trimming: 7 bases; J trimming: 0 bases; junction bases outside the gene matches: 5. The V gene's germline CDR1 is SNHLY and CDR2 FYNNEI. This CDR3 spans 14 amino acids. The DNA of the CDR3 is TGTGCCAGCAAACAGGGGGGTAGCTCCTACGAGCAGTACTTC. This translates into CASKQGGSSYEQYF.

This chain connects TRBV28 to TRBJ1-2; D is possibly TRBD1 (5 bases). CDR1 and CDR2 from the germline V gene are MDHEN and SYDVKM. The CDR3 spans 14 residues. V was cut by 6 bases and J by 1 base, with 12 bases left in between. CDR3 sequence: CASSWGASNYGYTF. DNA for the CDR3: TGTGCCAGCAGCTGGGGCGCCAGTAACTATGGCTACACCTTC.

Here the CDR3 DNA reads TGTGCCAGCAGCTTAGGTCTAGTAGGCTACAATGAGCAGTTCTTC. Translation: CASSLGLVGYNEQFF. The chain uses TRBV13 and TRBJ2-1; no clear D gene. Trimming removed 0 bases at V and 3 bases at J, with 9 bases between. The V gene's germline CDR1 is PRHDT and CDR2 FYEKMQ (reference sequence). The length of the CDR3 is 15 residues.

This clone was recorded many times. The chain uses TRBV4-3 and TRBJ1-2, with D perhaps TRBD1 (5 bases). The CDR3 contains 17 residues. Germline-derived CDR1 and CDR2 are LGHNA and YSLEER. V lost 3 bases and J 5 bases, leaving 22 bases between the germline ends. For the CDR3, the DNA is TGCGCCAGCAGCCACATCCCGACGGGGGTCATGGGGTATGGCTACACCTTC. This encodes CASSHIPTGVMGYGYTF.

The chain's CDR3 is CASSLERVDPIYGYTF. CDR3 bases: TGTGCCAGCAGCTTGGAACGGGTCGACCCTATCTATGGCTACACCTTC. This chain links TRBV5-4 with TRBJ1-2, with unresolved D. The length of the CDR3 is 16 residues. Germline V CDR1 and CDR2: SGHNT, YYREEE (reference sequence). The V end was cut by 0 bases, the J end by 4 bases, with 16 bases between.

The chain couples TRBV18 to TRBJ2-7, with a tentative D call TRBD2 (5 bases). Per germline, CDR1 KGHSH and CDR2 LQKENI. Trimming pared 3 bases from V and 2 bases from J, leaving 11 bases between. CDR3 length: 14 amino acids. CDR3 in amino acids: CASSPDSAPYEQYF. CDR3 nucleotide sequence: TGTGCCAGCTCACCCGATAGCGCACCCTACGAGCAGTACTTC. Variable domain in full (rest from reference TRBV18 and TRBJ2-7): NAGVMQNPRHLVRRRGQEARLRCSPMKGHSHVYWYRQLPEEGLKFMVYLQKENIIDESGMPKERFSAEFPKEGPSILRIQQVVRGDSAAYFCASSPDSAPYEQYFGPGTRLTVT.

This sequence joins TRBV7-9 and TRBJ2-2, with 13 nucleotides matching TRBD2. Germline-derived CDR1 and CDR2 are SEHNR and FQNEAQ (reference sequence). The J segment lost 6 bases and the V segment lost 5 bases, leaving 3 bases of the junction unmatched. CDR3 length equals 15 residues. CDR3 in amino acids: CASSITSGRAGELFF. The CDR3 bases are TGTGCCAGCAGCATAACTAGCGGGAGGGCCGGGGAGCTGTTTTTT.

The CDR3 region is CASSLGLAGAYNEQFF. For the CDR3, the DNA is TGTGCCAGCAGCTTGGGGCTAGCGGGAGCCTACAATGAGCAGTTCTTC. This rearrangement joins TRBV5-8 to TRBJ2-1, with 10 bases matching TRBD2. Unmatched junction bases numbered 2, after V lost 0 bases and J lost 2 bases. CDR3 length: 16 residues. CDR1 and CDR2 (germline): SGHTS, YDEGEE.

The CDR3 coding sequence is TGTGCCAGCAGCTCGTCAGGGGAGGTCTATGGCTACACCTTC. It specifies CASSSSGEVYGYTF. This chain connects TRBV5-8 to TRBJ1-2; possible D gene TRBD1, 6 bases. CDR1 is SGHTS, CDR2 YDEGEE, per germline. Trimming shortened V by 3 bases and J by 4 bases, and 13 bases separated the two germline ends. The CDR3 totals 14 residues.

The rearrangement joins TRBV18 to TRBJ1-1; maybe TRBD1 (6 bases). The CDR3 totals 15 residues. Trimming pared 3 bases from V and 5 bases from J, leaving 16 bases between. CDR1 and CDR2 (germline): KGHSH, LQKENI. CDR3 sequence: CASSPGEGGVTEAFF. For the CDR3, the DNA is TGTGCCAGCTCACCTGGTGAGGGGGGAGTGACTGAAGCTTTCTTT.

This clone has at least ten counts. The V gene is TRBV15, the J gene TRBJ2-1; D may be TRBD2 (5 bases). The CDR3 has 14 residues. Trimming shortened V by 4 bases and J by 0 bases, and 7 bases separated the two germline ends. Germline-derived CDR1 and CDR2 are LNHNV and YYDKDF (reference sequence). CDR3: CATSTRDSYNEQFF. The CDR3 nucleotides are TGTGCCACCAGCACCCGGGACTCCTACAATGAGCAGTTCTTC.